Following are 25 T cell receptor beta chains from one sample sequenced in a study of sequential checkpoint blockade in melanoma. The sample's treatment: randomized to nivolumab then ipilimumab (arm A) or the reverse (arm B). Generated by immunoSEQ multiplex PCR, the TCRdb table keeps only in-frame clones and is missing some. The table lists 7,000 to 9,500 clones, roughly 60% of them singletons, with roughly a sixth in the top ten. The input for sequencing was CD8+ T cells sorted from blood (inferred from file names), taken from a patient given nivolumab and ipilimumab in sequence. The source is a human donor with melanoma.

This clone appeared a few times. The chain joins TRBV6-4 to TRBJ1-1; D not certain. The CDR3 totals 12 residues. V lost 11 bases, J lost 1 base, and 11 bases lay in between. CDR1 is MRHNA, CDR2 SNTAGT, per germline. The DNA for the CDR3 is TGTGCCCAGCCCGGGAGGAACACTGAAGCTTTCTTT. The encoded protein is CAQPGRNTEAFF.

The rearrangement uses TRBV2 and TRBJ2-7, with D possibly matching TRBD1 (6 bases). The V end lost 10 bases, the J end lost 4 bases, and 20 bases lay between the germline ends. The CDR3 spans 14 residues. Germline CDR1 is SNHLY and CDR2 is FYNNEI. CDR3 protein: CAISPNRARYEQYF. CDR3 nucleotides: TGTGCCATCTCACCCAACAGGGCCAGGTACGAGCAGTACTTC.

The chain links TRBV29-1 to TRBJ2-1, with unresolved D. CDR1 is SQVTM and CDR2 is ANQGSEA in the germline V gene. This CDR3 comprises 15 residues. V lost 3 bases, J lost 4 bases, and 16 bases lay in between. The CDR3 here is CSVDLTGLQYNEQFF. The CDR3 DNA follows: TGCAGCGTTGACCTAACGGGTCTCCAATACAATGAGCAGTTCTTC.

This clone was observed once. The CDR3 sequence: CASSGGGYEQYF. CDR3 DNA sequence: TGTGCCAGCAGCGGAGGGGGATACGAGCAGTACTTC. The chain couples TRBV9 to TRBJ2-7, with a tentative D call TRBD1 (6 bases). Trimming stripped 3 bases from V and 4 bases from J, with 8 bases between. The CDR3 covers 12 residues. The germline V gene has CDR1 SGDLS and CDR2 YYNGEE.

This clone was observed a few times. The chain employs TRBV9 and TRBJ2-7; D unclear. This CDR3 contains 12 residues. Germline V lookup: CDR1 SGDLS, CDR2 YYNGEE. The V gene lost 5 bases and the J gene lost 2 bases, with 8 bases spanning the gap. CDR3 in DNA: TGTGCCAGCAGTCCCAATCCCTACGAGCAGTACTTC. It is translated as CASSPNPYEQYF.

This clone counts as medium-sized. The V gene is TRBV4-2, the J gene TRBJ1-5, with 7 positions matching TRBD1. Looked up from germline, CDR1 is LGHNA and CDR2 is YNFKEQ. The ends lost 1 base at V and 2 bases at J; junction bases unmatched: 11. The CDR3 spans 18 residues. The CDR3 nucleotides are TGTGCCAGCAGCCAAGTGGAGGGGGCGGTTATCGGCAATCAGCCCCAGCATTTT. Translation gives CASSQVEGAVIGNQPQHF.

Only a few counts were recorded for this clone. The V and J genes are TRBV5-4 and TRBJ2-7, with TRBD2 as a possible D gene (5 bases). V was clipped by 4 bases and J by 3 bases, with 20 bases between them. CDR3 length: 16 amino acids. CDR1 SGHNT and CDR2 YYREEE come from the germline V gene (reference sequence). CDR3 sequence reads: CASSQDEGQIDYEQYF. The CDR3 nucleotides are TGTGCCAGCAGCCAAGATGAGGGCCAGATCGACTACGAGCAGTACTTC.

On this clone itself: One end of the junction is discordant with germline, which a read error may explain. The chain is built from TRBV29-1 and TRBJ2-1; a possible D gene is TRBD2 (6 bases). Looked up from germline, CDR1 is SQVTM and CDR2 is ANQGSEA. This CDR3 contains 11 residues. The CDR3 loop is CGVEGYNEQFF. The CDR3 DNA reads as TGCGGCGTGGAGGGGTACAATGAGCAGTTCTTC.

The chain carries TRBV7-9 and TRBJ1-2; tentative D call: TRBD1 (5 bases). Trimming removed 5 bases from V and 2 bases from J, with 15 bases in between. The CDR3 contains 15 residues. The germline gives CDR1 SEHNR, CDR2 FQNEAQ (reference sequence). The CDR3 region is CASSHLRDPNYGYTF. The CDR3, as DNA: TGTGCCAGCAGCCATCTCAGGGATCCGAACTATGGCTACACCTTC.

V usage is TRBV23-1 and J usage is TRBJ2-7; 10 nucleotides line up with TRBD1. TRBV23-1 is an ORF, with its function uncertain. V lost 7 bases and J lost 0; bases outside the gene matches: 6. The CDR3 loop spans 15 amino acids. CDR3 nucleotides: TGCGCCAGCAACCCTCGACAGGGGGCCTCCTACGAGCAGTACTTC. This sequence encodes CASNPRQGASYEQYF.

This sequence joins TRBV7-9 and TRBJ2-7, with D perhaps matching TRBD1 (5 bases). Germline CDR1 is SEHNR and CDR2 is FQNEAQ (reference sequence). V lost 1 base and J lost 5, with 12 bases in between. CDR3 size: 14 residues. The chain's CDR3 is CASSLGQGPNEQYF. CDR3 nucleotides: TGTGCCAGCAGCTTAGGCCAGGGCCCCAACGAGCAGTACTTC.

This clone was seen a few times. The V call is TRBV6-1, the J call TRBJ1-1; no reliable D call. CDR1 is MNHNS, CDR2 SASEGT, per germline. V was clipped by 7 bases and J by 5 bases, with 11 bases between them. The CDR3 length is 12 residues. This chain's CDR3 is CASKVAGTEAFF. In nucleotides, the CDR3 is TGTGCCAGCAAAGTGGCGGGAACTGAAGCTTTCTTT.

The V call is TRBV7-6, the J call TRBJ1-1; the D is unclear. V lost 5 bases to trimming and J lost 0 bases, with 10 bases between them. CDR1 and CDR2 (germline): SGHVS, FNYEAQ. CDR3 length: 14 amino acids. CDR3 in amino acids: CASSRGGMNTEAFF. DNA of the CDR3: TGTGCCAGCAGCCGCGGAGGGATGAACACTGAAGCTTTCTTT.

V and J are TRBV6-1 and TRBJ2-7; D unclear. The CDR3 sequence is 11 residues long. In germline, CDR1 is MNHNS, CDR2 SASEGT. The V and J ends lost 3 bases and 13 bases respectively, with 13 bases between them. The CDR3 sequence: CASSDSPGAYF. The CDR3 DNA is TGTGCCAGCAGTGATTCCCCAGGTGCCTACTTC.

This sequence joins TRBV15 and TRBJ2-7; D is unresolved. The CDR3 has 15 residues. Between the trimmed V and J ends, which lost 2 bases and 5 bases, there was a span of 16 bases. Germline assignment: CDR1 LNHNV and CDR2 YYDKDF (reference sequence). The CDR3 protein is CATSRTPSPRNEQYF. The CDR3 nucleotides read TGTGCCACCAGCAGAACCCCGAGCCCCAGGAACGAGCAGTACTTC.

This chain uses TRBV6-1 with TRBJ1-2; D unclear. The CDR3 consists of 14 residues. Germline loops: CDR1 MNHNS, CDR2 SASEGT. Trimming removed 1 base from V and 6 bases from J, with 12 bases in between. Written as DNA, the CDR3 is TGTGCCAGCAGTGAAGGGTTAGAAATCGATGGCTACACCTTC. It translates to CASSEGLEIDGYTF.

This sequence joins TRBV18 and TRBJ2-1; tentative D call: TRBD1 (5 bases). The germline V gene has CDR1 KGHSH and CDR2 LQKENI. This CDR3 contains 13 residues. Trimming removed 2 bases from V and 9 bases from J, with 11 bases in between. The CDR3 sequence is CASSPVGVGEQFF. The CDR3 nucleotides read TGTGCCAGCTCACCAGTAGGGGTCGGTGAGCAGTTCTTC.

The rearrangement joins TRBV5-1 to TRBJ1-2, with 8 nucleotides matching TRBD1. The CDR3 covers 12 residues. V shed 3 bases, J shed 7 bases, and the junction held 2 bases outside the gene matches. The V gene's germline CDR1 is SGHRS and CDR2 YFSETQ. The CDR3 DNA is TGCGCCAGCAGCTCAGGGGGCGTTGGCTACACCTTC. As protein: CASSSGGVGYTF.

CDR3: CASSSPEFPQYF. The CDR3 nucleotides are TGTGCCAGCAGTTCCCCGGAGTTCCCGCAGTACTTC. The chain recombines TRBV28 with TRBJ2-7; unclear D gene. The CDR3 contains 12 residues. V was cut by 4 bases and J by 9 bases, with 13 bases left in between. Germline CDR1 is MDHEN and CDR2 is SYDVKM.

V usage is TRBV6-6 and J usage is TRBJ2-7; no clear D. Germline CDR1 and CDR2: MNHNY and SVGAGI (reference sequence). Trimming removed 7 bases from V and 3 bases from J, with 7 bases in between. This CDR3 is 11 amino acids long. CDR3 DNA: TGTGCCAGCACCACTGGCTACGAGCAGTACTTC. It codes for CASTTGYEQYF.

The J gene is TRBJ1-2, the V gene TRBV19; TRBD1 aligns across 8 bases. With 8 bases clipped from V and 4 bases from J, the junction kept 15 bases outside the gene matches. The CDR3 sequence is 16 residues long. In germline, CDR1 is LNHDA, CDR2 SQIVND (reference sequence). The CDR3 loop is CASATADRAVIYGYTF. DNA of the CDR3: TGTGCCAGTGCGACAGCGGACAGGGCCGTAATCTATGGCTACACCTTC.

The chain uses TRBV5-6 and TRBJ2-7, with 7 positions matching TRBD2. The CDR3 has 13 amino acids. In germline, CDR1 is SGHDT, CDR2 YYEEEE. V dropped 2 bases and J dropped 6; count of bases not matched to a gene: 5. The CDR3 loop is CASSFRTGGEQYF. CDR3 sequence (DNA): TGTGCCAGCAGCTTCCGGACGGGAGGCGAGCAGTACTTC.

The chain links TRBV6-5 to TRBJ2-7; 7 positions match TRBD1. Germline V gene data show CDR1 as MNHEY and CDR2 as SVGAGI. Losses at the gene ends were 0 bases for V and 5 bases for J; bases not matched to a gene: 7. This CDR3 comprises 15 residues. CDR3 sequence reads: CASSYSLTGFDEQYF. CDR3 DNA: TGTGCCAGCAGTTACTCGCTGACAGGGTTCGACGAGCAGTACTTC.

This clone is a singleton in its sample. The rearrangement links TRBV27 to TRBJ1-3; no firm D call. From germline, CDR1 is MNHEY and CDR2 SMNVEV (reference sequence). Deletions cut 3 bases from V and 0 bases from J, with 6 bases between. This CDR3 has 14 residues. Written as DNA, the CDR3 is TGTGCCAGCAGTTTTCGGTCCTCTGGAAACACCATATATTTT. Its protein product is CASSFRSSGNTIYF.

This clone occurred a few times. This chain connects TRBV5-4 to TRBJ2-7; 7 bases map to TRBD1. Germline CDR1 and CDR2: SGHNT and YYREEE (reference sequence). The CDR3 loop spans 15 amino acids. With V trimmed by 3 bases and J by 0 bases, 6 bases remained unmatched. CDR3 amino acids: CASSWGQFISYEQYF. The CDR3 DNA sequence: TGTGCCAGCAGCTGGGGACAGTTTATCTCCTACGAGCAGTACTTC. Filled out from reference TRBV5-4 and TRBJ2-7, the complete variable domain reads ETGVTQSPTHLIKTRGQQVTLRCSSQSGHNTVSWYQQALGQGPQFIFQYYREEENGRGNFPPRFSGLQFPNYSSELNVNALELDDSALYLCASSWGQFISYEQYFGPGTRLTVT.